The next 20 T cell receptor beta chains were all read from a single sample in a study of T cell responses to AZD1222 COVID-19 vaccine. Sequenced by immunoSEQ multiplex PCR; TCRdb stores in-frame clones only, minus some. This table holds over 130,000 clones, approximately 86% found once. The starting material was peripheral blood, obtained on day 0 of AZD1222 vaccination. The source of these receptors is an adult in good health.

J is TRBJ1-5 and V is TRBV11-3, with D perhaps matching TRBD1 (6 bases). Per the germline V gene, CDR1 is SGHNT and CDR2 is YENEEA. CDR3 length: 15 residues. The ends were cut back, 9 bases at V and 2 bases at J, with 17 bases in the middle. CDR3: CASTNRGGGNQPQHF. The CDR3 DNA sequence: TGTGCCAGTACAAACCGAGGGGGGGGCAATCAGCCCCAGCATTTT.

The chain has TRBV5-1 and TRBJ2-1; 12 nucleotides match TRBD2. This CDR3 is 14 amino acids long. J was trimmed by 14 bases and V by 5 bases; bases with no gene match: 11. Germline V gene data show CDR1 as SGHRS and CDR2 as YFSETQ. CDR3 nucleotides: TGCGCCAGCAGGACTAGCGGGAGATTAGGGGTAGAGTTCTTC. It translates to CASRTSGRLGVEFF.

The rearrangement uses TRBV7-2 and TRBJ2-1, with TRBD2 identical over 10 bases. The ends lost 7 bases at V and 7 bases at J; junction bases unmatched: 10. Germline values: CDR1 SGHTA, CDR2 FQGNSA. This CDR3 comprises 15 residues. The CDR3 DNA reads TGTGCCAGCAACCCGTCCAGCGGGAGGGCTAATGAGCAGTTCTTC. It encodes CASNPSSGRANEQFF.

The chain carries TRBV29-1 and TRBJ1-5; no firm D call. This CDR3 contains 12 residues. V was clipped by 6 bases and J by 5 bases, with 11 bases between them. CDR1 and CDR2 (germline): SQVTM, ANQGSEA. CDR3 nucleotides: TGCAGCGTGGGAGAAGGGTATCAGCCCCAGCATTTT. The encoded protein is CSVGEGYQPQHF.

This chain uses TRBV7-2 with TRBJ1-5, with TRBD1 as a possible D gene (5 bases). The V and J ends lost 1 base and 0 bases respectively, with 7 bases between them. The V gene's germline CDR1 is SGHTA and CDR2 FQGNSA. The CDR3 totals 15 residues. DNA of the CDR3: TGTGCCAGCAGCTTAGGGACAAATAGCAATCAGCCCCAGCATTTT. Translated, it gives CASSLGTNSNQPQHF.

The V call is TRBV11-3, the J call TRBJ1-1, with D maybe TRBD1 (5 bases). V lost 3 bases to trimming and J lost 5 bases, with 10 bases between them. Germline CDR1 reads SGHNT; CDR2 reads YENEEA. This CDR3 contains 13 residues. For the CDR3, the DNA is TGTGCCAGCAGCTTCAGGGAAGGTACTGAAGCTTTCTTT. Its translation is CASSFREGTEAFF.

The chain links TRBV7-9 to TRBJ2-5; the match to TRBD2 covers 13 bases. Unmatched junction bases numbered 6, after V lost 1 base and J lost 1 base. The CDR3 is made up of 18 amino acids. CDR1 and CDR2 from the germline V gene are SEHNR and FQNEAQ (reference sequence). CDR3: CASSLGKGLAGSQETQYF. The CDR3 DNA sequence: TGTGCCAGCAGCTTAGGAAAGGGACTAGCGGGAAGCCAAGAGACCCAGTACTTC.

This clone has only a few counts. This sequence joins TRBV27 and TRBJ2-4; a weak D match, TRBD2 (5 bases). Trimming removed 3 bases at V and 8 bases at J, with 11 bases between. CDR1 is MNHEY, CDR2 SMNVEV, per germline (reference sequence). CDR3 size: 13 residues. The CDR3 DNA sequence: TGTGCCAGCAGTTTGAGGGTTGGCGACATTCAGTACTTC. This codes for CASSLRVGDIQYF.

The V and J genes are TRBV28 and TRBJ2-7, with TRBD1 identical over 9 bases. From germline, CDR1 is MDHEN and CDR2 SYDVKM. The CDR3 has 18 amino acids. The trim removed 5 bases at V and 2 bases at J, leaving 16 bases unmatched. CDR3 protein: CASSIQGAFGVTAYEQYF. The CDR3 DNA follows: TGTGCCAGCAGTATACAGGGGGCCTTTGGTGTGACCGCCTACGAGCAGTACTTC.

The V gene is TRBV29-1, the J gene TRBJ1-2; D is possibly TRBD1 (5 bases). Looked up from germline, CDR1 is SQVTM and CDR2 is ANQGSEA. The CDR3 covers 14 residues. With 7 bases removed from V and 4 bases from J, the gap between germline ends came to 19 bases. The CDR3 bases are TGCAGCGATCAAGGACATTTTCCCGTCTATGGCTACACCTTC. Translated, it gives CSDQGHFPVYGYTF.

This chain links TRBV28 with TRBJ1-2, with 7 bases that match TRBD1. This CDR3 comprises 14 residues. The V gene's germline CDR1 is MDHEN and CDR2 SYDVKM. J lost 3 bases, V lost 4 bases, and 5 bases had no gene match. Written as DNA, the CDR3 is TGTGCCAGCAGTTCCTATGACAGGGACTATGGCTACACCTTC. It yields the protein CASSSYDRDYGYTF.

V usage is TRBV10-3 and J usage is TRBJ2-1, with 10 bases lining up with TRBD1. Trimming took 10 bases from V and 7 from J; bases not matched to a gene: 4. The CDR3 is 12 amino acids. CDR1 and CDR2 from the germline V gene are ENHRY and SYGVKD. CDR3: CANGQGVNEQFF. CDR3 nucleotides: TGTGCCAATGGACAGGGGGTTAATGAGCAGTTCTTC.

This sequence joins TRBV27 and TRBJ1-4; 11 positions agree with TRBD1. The CDR3 is 16 residues long. The J segment lost 5 bases and the V segment lost 9 bases, leaving 11 bases of the junction unmatched. Looked up from germline, CDR1 is MNHEY and CDR2 is SMNVEV (reference sequence). The DNA of the CDR3 is TGTGCCAGTAAGGGGACAGGGGGTAGACCCAATGAAAAACTGTTTTTT. Its translation: CASKGTGGRPNEKLFF.

CDR3 loop: CASRTSGMDEQYF. CDR3 sequence (DNA): TGTGCCAGTCGGACTAGCGGGATGGATGAGCAGTACTTC. This chain connects TRBV19 to TRBJ2-7; 12 bases agree with TRBD2. The CDR3 totals 13 residues. In germline, CDR1 is LNHDA, CDR2 SQIVND (reference sequence). V was pared by 8 bases and J by 7 bases, with 6 bases of the junction left unmatched.

This rearrangement joins TRBV25-1 to TRBJ2-5; D is tentatively TRBD1 or TRBD2 (6 bases each). CDR3 length: 13 residues. CDR1 MGHDK and CDR2 SYGVNS come from the germline V gene. With 3 bases removed from V and 4 bases from J, the gap between germline ends came to 9 bases. CDR3 sequence: CASSDGGRETQYF. The CDR3, as DNA: TGTGCCAGCAGTGATGGGGGGCGAGAGACCCAGTACTTC.

V and J are TRBV9 and TRBJ2-5; D assignment may be TRBD1 or TRBD2 (5 bases each). Deletions cut 3 bases from V and 5 bases from J, with 17 bases between. Germline values: CDR1 SGDLS, CDR2 YYNGEE. This CDR3 has 15 amino acids. CDR3 in amino acids: CASSAGFDSRETQYF. CDR3 coding DNA: TGTGCCAGCAGCGCGGGATTCGACAGTCGGGAGACCCAGTACTTC.

This clone occurred many times. The chain joins TRBV6-2 or TRBV6-3 to TRBJ1-1, with no clear D. The germline V gene has CDR1 MNHEY and CDR2 SVGEGT. V shed 0 bases and J shed 11 bases, with 13 bases lying between them. This CDR3 spans 13 amino acids. The CDR3 DNA sequence: TGTGCCAGCAGTTACTCGTCGGTAAGGAATGCTTTCTTT. Amino acids: CASSYSSVRNAFF.

V and J are TRBV5-1 and TRBJ1-2; 9 bases fit TRBD1. The CDR3 length is 16 residues. Germline V gives CDR1 SGHRS, CDR2 YFSETQ. V was clipped by 5 bases and J by 0 bases; unmatched bases: 8. In nucleotides, the CDR3 is TGCGCCAGCAGTCCGGGACAGGGATTAACTAACTATGGCTACACCTTC. It is translated as CASSPGQGLTNYGYTF.

The rearrangement links TRBV18 to TRBJ2-5; D unclear. This CDR3 spans 13 amino acids. V gave up 2 bases and J gave up 2 bases, with 6 bases separating them. In germline, CDR1 is KGHSH, CDR2 LQKENI. CDR3 loop: CASSPAVQETQYF. The CDR3 bases are TGTGCCAGCTCACCAGCGGTTCAAGAGACCCAGTACTTC.

The rearrangement uses TRBV3-1 (or the pseudogene TRBV3-2) and TRBJ1-5, with 8 positions matching TRBD1. Germline assignment: CDR1 LGHDT and CDR2 YNNKEL (reference sequence). This CDR3 has 16 amino acids. Trimming at V came to 1 base and at J to 3 bases, leaving 5 bases not matched to a gene. The CDR3 here is CASSQGGTGNNQPQHF. CDR3 bases: TGTGCCAGCAGCCAAGGGGGGACAGGAAACAATCAGCCCCAGCATTTT.